This T cell receptor (beta chain) derives from a study of CD8 T cells in Susac syndrome (dated by TCRdb to between 2017 and 2020). Regarding the research as a whole: Repertoire sequencing was used to test whether CD8+ T cell activation and differentiation in Susac syndrome was antigen driven.

Broader findings and caveats from the paper: The number of individuals in the TCR sequencing and HLA analysis was acknowledged as relatively small.

Details on this clonotype: The antigen this receptor binds is unknown. No base qualities exist here, and no much larger clone lies one base off it.

Peripheral blood CD8+ and CD4+ T cells from healthy donors, Susac syndrome patients and multiple sclerosis patients were profiled using high-throughput TCR beta sequencing. The multiple sclerosis controls were treatment-naive patients whose relapsing-remitting disease, either stable or active, fulfilled the revised McDonald criteria. Bulk CD8+ and CD4+ T cells were purified magnetically by negative isolation, whereas CD8+ TEMRA cells were enriched by FACS. Blood was collected in EDTA tubes and processed within 24 hours, with PBMCs isolated through density gradient centrifugation. PBMCs intended for TCR sequencing were cryopreserved in liquid nitrogen and were subsequently thawed in a 37 degrees C water bath. Purity of sorted or isolated CD4+, CD8+ and CD8+ TEMRA cells was at least 90%. The germline V gene gives CDR1 as SQVTM and CDR2 as ANQGSEA. Cut back by 4 bases and 4 bases, the V and J ends lie 19 bases apart. The CDR3 runs 15 residues from the cysteine to the phenylalanine. The only DNA kept is the CDR3, 45 bases in frame from the first base.

RNA was extracted using the RNeasy kit, and about 0.5 to 1 ug of the RNA was reverse transcribed with random hexamers. The immunoSEQ multiplex PCR assay, covering 54 Vbeta and 13 Jbeta segments, was used to amplify TCR beta CDR3 regions. To correct PCR amplification bias, a synthetic template baseline was used for both primer optimization and computational correction. The study's own analysis went as follows. Only productive sequences were kept, with reads annotated to V, D and J genes according to IMGT and analyzed in immunoSEQ Analyzer. To calculate clonality, Shannon entropy was normalized by log2 of the number of productive unique sequences and then subtracted from one. For each patient and control, public and private clones were evaluated among the 100 most prevalent clones. Susac-specific clones were defined as absent from healthy and MS cohorts, roughly 1,100 published viral clones and other ImmuneACCESS disease sequences. Clones were called with MiXCR by TCRdb after fastp trimmed the public reads at Q25, and only in-frame beta chains were retained. Every entry covers one CDR3 protein and lists the most common genes and DNA from its rows. For this entry, the V and J calls and clone size follow TCRdb and not the study's own pipeline. The sample data list about 210,000 distinct CDR3 sequences, and approximately 95% of these were observed just once. The ten largest make up about 0.091% of the sample.

The sequence joins TRBV29-1 to TRBJ2-5; TRBD1 is perhaps the D gene, given 6 matching bases. The receptor comes from a human donor with multiple sclerosis. The specimen was CD4+ T cells from PBMCs. The encoded CDR3 is CSVVPRTVSSETQYF. The base sequence is TGCAGCGTTGTACCACGGACAGTTTCTTCAGAGACCCAGTACTTC.